Given below is one T cell receptor beta chain in context. The data belong to a study of blood T cell repertoires in COVID-19. Clones were sequenced by immunoSEQ multiplex PCR, and TCRdb holds only the in-frame ones, with some missing. The data hold roughly 200,000 clones, with around 87% observed a single time. The receptor was derived from a woman under 30 who had recovered from COVID-19. Sequenced material: peripheral blood.

CDR3 bases: TGTGCCAGCCATCCCCCTGGGAGAGGGCAGAACACTGAAGCTTTCTTT. This sequence encodes CASHPPGRGQNTEAFF. The rearrangement joins TRBV27 to TRBJ1-1; D gene uncertain. Germline CDR1 reads MNHEY; CDR2 reads SMNVEV (reference sequence). The CDR3 has 16 residues. With 8 bases removed from V and 1 base from J, the gap between germline ends came to 20 bases.